Detailed here is one T cell receptor beta chain. Profiling relied on immunoSEQ multiplex PCR, and the TCRdb table lists in-frame clones only, not all of them. The sample includes about 26,000 clones, nearly 80% seen only once; the top ten take roughly 23%. The CDR3 is made up of 15 amino acids. V trimming: 4 bases; J trimming: 4 bases; junction bases outside the gene matches: 4. CDR1 is SGHDT, CDR2 YYEEEE, per germline. The data derive from a study of OX40 agonist ivuxolimab in advanced cancers. The receptor was derived from an adult with an advanced solid tumor such as melanoma, head and neck, liver or kidney cancer. The material was CD4+ or CD8+ T cells sorted from blood, obtained in a trial of the OX40 agonist ivuxolimab. The chain employs TRBV5-6 and TRBJ2-6; 8 bases map to TRBD2. The CDR3, as DNA: TGTGCCAGCAGCACCGGGAGGGCCGGGGCCAACGTCCTGACTTTC. As protein: CASSTGRAGANVLTF.